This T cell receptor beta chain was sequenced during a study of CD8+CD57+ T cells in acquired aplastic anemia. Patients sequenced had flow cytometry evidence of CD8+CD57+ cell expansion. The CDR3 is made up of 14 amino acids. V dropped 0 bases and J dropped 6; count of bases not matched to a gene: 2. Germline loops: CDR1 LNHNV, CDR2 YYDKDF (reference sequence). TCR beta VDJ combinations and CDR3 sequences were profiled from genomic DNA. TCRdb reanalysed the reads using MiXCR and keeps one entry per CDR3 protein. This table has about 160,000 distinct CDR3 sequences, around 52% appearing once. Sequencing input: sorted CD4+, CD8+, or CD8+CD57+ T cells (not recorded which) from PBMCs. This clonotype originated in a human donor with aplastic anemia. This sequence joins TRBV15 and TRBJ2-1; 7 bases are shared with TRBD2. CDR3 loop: CATSRERGSNEQFF. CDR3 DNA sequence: TGTGCCACCAGCAGAGAGCGGGGGAGCAATGAGCAGTTCTTC.